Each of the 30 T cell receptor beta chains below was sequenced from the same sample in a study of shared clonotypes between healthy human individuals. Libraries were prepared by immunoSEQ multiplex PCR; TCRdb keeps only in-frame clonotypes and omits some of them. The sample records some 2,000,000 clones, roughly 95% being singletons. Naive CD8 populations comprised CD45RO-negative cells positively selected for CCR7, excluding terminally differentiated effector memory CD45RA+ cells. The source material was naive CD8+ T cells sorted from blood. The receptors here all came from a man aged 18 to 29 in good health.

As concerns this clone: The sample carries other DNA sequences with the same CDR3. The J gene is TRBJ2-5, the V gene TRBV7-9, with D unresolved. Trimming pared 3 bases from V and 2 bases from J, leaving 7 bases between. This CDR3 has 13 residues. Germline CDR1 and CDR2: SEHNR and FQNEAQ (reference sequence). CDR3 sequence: CASSLAEQETQYF. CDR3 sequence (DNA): TGTGCCAGCAGCTTGGCGGAACAAGAGACCCAGTACTTC.

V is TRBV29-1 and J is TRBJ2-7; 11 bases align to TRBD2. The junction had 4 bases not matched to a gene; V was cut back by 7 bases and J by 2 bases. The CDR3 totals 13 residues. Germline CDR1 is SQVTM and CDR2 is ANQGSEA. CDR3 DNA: TGCAGCGCCGCACTAGCGGGAGCCTACGAGCAGTACTTC. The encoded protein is CSAALAGAYEQYF.

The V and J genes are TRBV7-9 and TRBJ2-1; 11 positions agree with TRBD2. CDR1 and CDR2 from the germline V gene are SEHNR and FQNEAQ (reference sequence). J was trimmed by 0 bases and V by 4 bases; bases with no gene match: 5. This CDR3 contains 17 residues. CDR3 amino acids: CASSSGLAVPSYNEQFF. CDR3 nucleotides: TGTGCCAGCAGCTCGGGACTAGCGGTACCCTCCTACAATGAGCAGTTCTTC.

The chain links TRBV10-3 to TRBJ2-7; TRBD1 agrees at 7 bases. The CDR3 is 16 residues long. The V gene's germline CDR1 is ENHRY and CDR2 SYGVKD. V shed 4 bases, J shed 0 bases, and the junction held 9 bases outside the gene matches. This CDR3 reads CAISGTTGTDSYEQYF. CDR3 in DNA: TGTGCCATCAGTGGCACTACCGGGACAGACTCCTACGAGCAGTACTTC.

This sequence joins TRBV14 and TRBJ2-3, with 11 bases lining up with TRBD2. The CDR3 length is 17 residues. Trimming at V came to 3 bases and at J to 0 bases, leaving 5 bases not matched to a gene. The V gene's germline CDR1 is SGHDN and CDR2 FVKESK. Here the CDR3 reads CASSHLAGGPSTDTQYF. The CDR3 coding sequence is TGTGCCAGCAGCCATTTAGCGGGAGGGCCTAGCACAGATACGCAGTATTTT.

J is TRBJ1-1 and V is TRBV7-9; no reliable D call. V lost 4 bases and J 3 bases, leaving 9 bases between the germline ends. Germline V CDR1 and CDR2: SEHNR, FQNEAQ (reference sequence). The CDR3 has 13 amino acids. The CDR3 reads CASSSTEDTEAFF. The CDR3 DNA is TGTGCCAGCAGCTCCACAGAGGACACTGAAGCTTTCTTT.

The CDR3 sequence: CASSLEGGGAEAFF. Written as DNA, the CDR3 is TGTGCCAGCAGTTTAGAGGGAGGGGGCGCGGAAGCTTTCTTT. The chain carries TRBV27 and TRBJ1-1, with 7 positions matching TRBD1. The CDR3 contains 14 residues. Germline values: CDR1 MNHEY, CDR2 SMNVEV (reference sequence). Losses at the gene ends were 2 bases for V and 8 bases for J; bases not matched to a gene: 8.

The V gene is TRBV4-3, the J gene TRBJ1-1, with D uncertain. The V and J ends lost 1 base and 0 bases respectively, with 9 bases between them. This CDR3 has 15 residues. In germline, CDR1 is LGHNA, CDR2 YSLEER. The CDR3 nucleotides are TGCGCCAGCAGCCAAGTTGACATAGTGAACACTGAAGCTTTCTTT. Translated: CASSQVDIVNTEAFF.

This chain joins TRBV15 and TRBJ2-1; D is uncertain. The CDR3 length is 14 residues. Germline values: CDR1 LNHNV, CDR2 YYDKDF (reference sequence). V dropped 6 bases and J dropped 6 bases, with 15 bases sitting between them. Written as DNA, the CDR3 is TGTGCCACCAGAGGAGAACCATTGCTCAATGAGCAGTTCTTC. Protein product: CATRGEPLLNEQFF.

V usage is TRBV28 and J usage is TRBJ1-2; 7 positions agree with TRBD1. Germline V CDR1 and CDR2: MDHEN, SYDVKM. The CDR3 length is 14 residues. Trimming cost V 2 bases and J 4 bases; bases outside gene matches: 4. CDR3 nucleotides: TGTGCCAGCAGTTTAGGGGACAGCTTCTATGGCTACACCTTC. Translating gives CASSLGDSFYGYTF.

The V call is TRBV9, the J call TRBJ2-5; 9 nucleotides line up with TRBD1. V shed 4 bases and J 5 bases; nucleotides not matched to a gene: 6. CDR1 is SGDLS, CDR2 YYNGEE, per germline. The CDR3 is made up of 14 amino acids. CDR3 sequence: CASSLTGGYETQYF. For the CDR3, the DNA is TGTGCCAGCAGCCTAACAGGGGGCTATGAGACCCAGTACTTC.

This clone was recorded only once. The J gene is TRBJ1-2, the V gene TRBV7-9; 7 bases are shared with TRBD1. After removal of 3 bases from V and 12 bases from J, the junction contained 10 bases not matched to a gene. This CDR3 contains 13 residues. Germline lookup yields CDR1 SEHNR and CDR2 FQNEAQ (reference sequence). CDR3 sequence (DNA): TGTGCCAGCAGCTTTCCTACGACAGGGCGGGACACCTTC. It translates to CASSFPTTGRDTF.

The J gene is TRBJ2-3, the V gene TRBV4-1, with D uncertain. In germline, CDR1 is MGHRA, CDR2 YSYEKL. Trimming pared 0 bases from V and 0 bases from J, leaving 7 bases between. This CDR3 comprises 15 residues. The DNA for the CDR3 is TGCGCCAGCAGCCAAGAGTATCGGAGCACAGATACGCAGTATTTT. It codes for CASSQEYRSTDTQYF.

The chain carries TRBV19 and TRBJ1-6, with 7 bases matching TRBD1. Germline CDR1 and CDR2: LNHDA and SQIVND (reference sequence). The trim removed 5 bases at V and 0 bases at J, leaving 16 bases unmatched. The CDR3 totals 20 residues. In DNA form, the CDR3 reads TGTGCCAGTAGTCCCCAGCCCTCCGGGACAGCAAGCTCCTATAATTCACCCCTCCACTTT. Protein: CASSPQPSGTASSYNSPLHF.

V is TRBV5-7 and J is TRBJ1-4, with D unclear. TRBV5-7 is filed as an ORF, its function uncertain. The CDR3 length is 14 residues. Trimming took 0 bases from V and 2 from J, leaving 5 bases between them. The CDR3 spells CASSLGHTNEKLFF. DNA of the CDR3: TGTGCCAGCAGCTTGGGTCACACTAATGAAAAACTGTTTTTT.

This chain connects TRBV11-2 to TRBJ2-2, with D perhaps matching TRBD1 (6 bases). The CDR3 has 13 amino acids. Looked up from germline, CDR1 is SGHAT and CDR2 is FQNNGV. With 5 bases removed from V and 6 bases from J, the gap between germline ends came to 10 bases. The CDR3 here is CASSLGQPGELFF. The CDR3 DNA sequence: TGTGCCAGCAGCCTAGGACAGCCCGGGGAGCTGTTTTTT.

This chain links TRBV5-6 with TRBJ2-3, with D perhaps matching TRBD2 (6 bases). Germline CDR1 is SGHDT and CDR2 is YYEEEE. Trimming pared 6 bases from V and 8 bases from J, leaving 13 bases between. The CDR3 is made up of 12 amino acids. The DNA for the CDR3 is TGTGCCAGCAATCCCCCCGGGGGTACGCAGTATTTT. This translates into CASNPPGGTQYF.

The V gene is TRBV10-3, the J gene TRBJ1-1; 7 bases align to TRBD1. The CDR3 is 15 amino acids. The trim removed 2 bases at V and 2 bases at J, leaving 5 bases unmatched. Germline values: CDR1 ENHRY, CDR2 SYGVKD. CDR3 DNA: TGTGCCATCAGTGAGGCAGGGGGTTTTAACACTGAAGCTTTCTTT. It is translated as CAISEAGGFNTEAFF.

The CDR3 bases are TGTGCCAGCAGCCCCCCCCGACAGGGGTACGAGCAGTACTTC. Its protein is CASSPPRQGYEQYF. The V call is TRBV7-8, the J call TRBJ2-7, with 8 bases fitting TRBD1. The CDR3 has 14 amino acids. CDR1 and CDR2 (germline): SGHVS, FQNEAQ. The ends lost 5 bases at V and 4 bases at J; junction bases unmatched: 7.

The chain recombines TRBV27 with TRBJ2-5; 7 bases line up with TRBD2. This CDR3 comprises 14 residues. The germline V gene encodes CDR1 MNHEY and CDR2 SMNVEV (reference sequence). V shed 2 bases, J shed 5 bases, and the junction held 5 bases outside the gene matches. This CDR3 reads CASSLRVSGETQYF. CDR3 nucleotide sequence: TGTGCCAGCAGTTTAAGGGTTAGCGGGGAGACCCAGTACTTC.

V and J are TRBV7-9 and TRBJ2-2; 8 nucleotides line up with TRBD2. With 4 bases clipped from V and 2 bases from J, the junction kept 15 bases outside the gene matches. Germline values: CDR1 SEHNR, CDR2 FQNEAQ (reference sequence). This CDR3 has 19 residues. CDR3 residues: CASSSRITSGAINTGELFF. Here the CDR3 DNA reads TGTGCCAGCAGCTCCCGGATCACTAGCGGAGCTATCAACACCGGGGAGCTGTTTTTT.

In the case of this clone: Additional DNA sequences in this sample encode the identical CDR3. CDR3 amino acids: CASSLVRNTEAFF. In nucleotides, the CDR3 is TGCGCCAGCAGCTTGGTCAGGAACACTGAAGCTTTCTTT. This chain connects TRBV5-1 to TRBJ1-1, with D unclear. The CDR3 covers 13 residues. V was trimmed by 0 bases and J by 1 base, leaving 4 bases between them. Per the germline V gene, CDR1 is SGHRS and CDR2 is YFSETQ.

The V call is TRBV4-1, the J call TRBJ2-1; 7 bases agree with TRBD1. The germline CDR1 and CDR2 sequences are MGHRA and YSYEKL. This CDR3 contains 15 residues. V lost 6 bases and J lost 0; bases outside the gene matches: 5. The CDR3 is CASREGQSSYNEQFF. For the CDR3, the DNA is TGCGCCAGCAGAGAGGGACAGAGCTCCTACAATGAGCAGTTCTTC.

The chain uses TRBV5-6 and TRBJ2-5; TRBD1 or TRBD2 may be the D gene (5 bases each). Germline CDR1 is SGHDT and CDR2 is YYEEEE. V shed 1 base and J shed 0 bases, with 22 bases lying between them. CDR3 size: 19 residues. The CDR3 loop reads CASSLRKPGVGEYQETQYF. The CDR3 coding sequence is TGTGCCAGCAGCTTGCGGAAGCCTGGAGTGGGGGAATACCAAGAGACCCAGTACTTC. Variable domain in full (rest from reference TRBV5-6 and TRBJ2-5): DAGVTQSPTHLIKTRGQQVTLRCSPKSGHDTVSWYQQALGQGPQFIFQYYEEEERQRGNFPDRFSGHQFPNYSSELNVNALLLGDSALYLCASSLRKPGVGEYQETQYFGPGTRLLVL.

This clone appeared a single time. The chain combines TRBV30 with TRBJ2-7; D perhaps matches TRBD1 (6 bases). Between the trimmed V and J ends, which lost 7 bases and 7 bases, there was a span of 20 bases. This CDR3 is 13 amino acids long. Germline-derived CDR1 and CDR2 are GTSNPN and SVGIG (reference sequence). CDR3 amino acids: CASTRRGFGEQYF. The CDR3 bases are TGTGCCTCTACGAGAAGGGGGTTTGGGGAGCAGTACTTC.

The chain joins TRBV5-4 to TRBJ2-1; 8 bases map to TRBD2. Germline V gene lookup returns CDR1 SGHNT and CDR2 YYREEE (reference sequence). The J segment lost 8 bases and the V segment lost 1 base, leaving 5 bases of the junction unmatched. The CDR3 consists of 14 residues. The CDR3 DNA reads TGTGCCAGCAGCTTGTGGGCCGGGAGGGATGAGCAGTTCTTC. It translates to CASSLWAGRDEQFF.

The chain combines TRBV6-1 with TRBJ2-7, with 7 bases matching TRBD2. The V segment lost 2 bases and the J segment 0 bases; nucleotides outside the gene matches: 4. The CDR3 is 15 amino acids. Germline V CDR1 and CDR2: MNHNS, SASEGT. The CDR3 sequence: CASSEMASGSYEQYF. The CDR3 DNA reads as TGTGCCAGCAGTGAAATGGCTAGCGGCTCCTACGAGCAGTACTTC.

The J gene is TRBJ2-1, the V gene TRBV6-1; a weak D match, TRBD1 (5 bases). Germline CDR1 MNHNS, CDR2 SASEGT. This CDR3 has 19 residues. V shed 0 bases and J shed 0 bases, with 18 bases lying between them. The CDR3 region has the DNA TGTGCCAGCAGTGAAGCGCTGGGGCTTTGGGAAAGCTCCTACAATGAGCAGTTCTTC. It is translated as CASSEALGLWESSYNEQFF.

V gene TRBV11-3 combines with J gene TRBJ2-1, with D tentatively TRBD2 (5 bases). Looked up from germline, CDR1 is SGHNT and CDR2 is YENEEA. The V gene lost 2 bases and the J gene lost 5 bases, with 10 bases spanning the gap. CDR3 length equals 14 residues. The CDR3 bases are TGTGCCAGCAGCTTAAGCGGCTATGACAATGAGCAGTTCTTC. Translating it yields CASSLSGYDNEQFF.

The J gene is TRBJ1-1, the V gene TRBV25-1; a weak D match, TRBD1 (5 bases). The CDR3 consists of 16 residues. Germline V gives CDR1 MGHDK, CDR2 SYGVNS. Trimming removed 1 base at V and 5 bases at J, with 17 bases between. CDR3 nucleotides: TGTGCCAGCAGTGAATTAAGGGAGGGAGGGGAAACTGAAGCTTTCTTT. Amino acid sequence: CASSELREGGETEAFF.